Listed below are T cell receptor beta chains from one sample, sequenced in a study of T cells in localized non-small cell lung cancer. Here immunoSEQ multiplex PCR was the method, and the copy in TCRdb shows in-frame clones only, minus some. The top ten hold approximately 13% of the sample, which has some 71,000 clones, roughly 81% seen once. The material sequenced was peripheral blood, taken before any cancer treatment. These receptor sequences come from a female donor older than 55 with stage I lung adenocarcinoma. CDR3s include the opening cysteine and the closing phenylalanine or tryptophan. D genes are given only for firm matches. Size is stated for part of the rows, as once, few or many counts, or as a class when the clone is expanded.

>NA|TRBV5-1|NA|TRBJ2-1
TGCGCCAGCAGCTTGCCTAGCGATGAGCAGTTCTTC
CASSLPSDEQFF
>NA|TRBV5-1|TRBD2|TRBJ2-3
TGCGCCAGCAGCTTGAAAGGCGGGAGGGGAGATACGCAGTATTTT
CASSLKGGRGDTQYF
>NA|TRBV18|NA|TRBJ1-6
TGTGCCAGCTCACCTTCCGGCGATTATAATTCACCCCTCCACTTT
CASSPSGDYNSPLHF
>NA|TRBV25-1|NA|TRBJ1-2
TGTGCCAGCAGTGCGGGGTCCGGGGCGAGTGGCTACACCTTC
CASSAGSGASGYTF
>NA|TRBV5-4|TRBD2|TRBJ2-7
TGTGCCAGCAGCCCTGGAGCTAGCGGGAGGGCATACGAGCAGTACTTC
CASSPGASGRAYEQYF
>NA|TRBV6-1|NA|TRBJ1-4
TGTGCCAGCTGGCGTGAAAAACTGTTTTTT
CASWREKLFF
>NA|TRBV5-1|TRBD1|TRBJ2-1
TGCGCCAGCAGCCTAGGGACAGGCAGCTCCTACAATGAGCAGTTCTTC
CASSLGTGSSYNEQFF
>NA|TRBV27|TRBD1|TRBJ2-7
TGTGCCAGCAGCAAAACCGGGACAGGGATATACGAGCAGTACTTC
CASSKTGTGIYEQYF
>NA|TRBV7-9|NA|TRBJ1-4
TGTGCCAGCAGCTTACTAACGGATAATGAAAAACTGTTTTTT
CASSLLTDNEKLFF
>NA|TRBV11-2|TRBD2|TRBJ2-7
TGTGCCAGCAGCTTAGTTGGACTAGCGGGGTCTCGGGAGCAGTACTTC
CASSLVGLAGSREQYF
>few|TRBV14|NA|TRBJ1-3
TGTGCCAGCAGCCGAACCTCTGGAAACACCATATATTTT
CASSRTSGNTIYF
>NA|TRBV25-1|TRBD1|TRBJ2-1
TGTGCCAGCAGTCAGCAGGGGGCGTCCTACAATGAGCAGTTCTTC
CASSQQGASYNEQFF
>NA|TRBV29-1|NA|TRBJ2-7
TGCAGCGTTGGGGCGGGGACCCCCGAGCAGTACTTC
CSVGAGTPEQYF
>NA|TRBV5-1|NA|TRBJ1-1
TGCGCCAGCAGCTTGGGGCGCTTGAACACTGAAGCTTTCTTT
CASSLGRLNTEAFF
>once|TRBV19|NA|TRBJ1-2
TGTGCCAGTAGTATCACTGCTTCGGCTAACTATGGCTACACCTTC
CASSITASANYGYTF
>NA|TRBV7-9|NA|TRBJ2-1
TGTGCCAGCAGCAATTCTCAGAATGAGCAGTTCTTC
CASSNSQNEQFF
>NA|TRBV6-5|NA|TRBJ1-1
TGTGCCAGCAGCAAGGCCGGGAGGAACACTGAAGCTTTCTTT
CASSKAGRNTEAFF
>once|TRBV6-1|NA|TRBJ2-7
TGTGCCAGCAGGCCGCGGCAACCCTACGAGCAGTACTTC
CASRPRQPYEQYF
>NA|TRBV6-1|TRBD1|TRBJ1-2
TGTGCCAGCAGTGAAGCGCCAGGGGGCAACTATGGCTACACCTTC
CASSEAPGGNYGYTF
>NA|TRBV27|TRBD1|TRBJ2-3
TGTGCCAGCAGTGTACGGACAGGGGCCGGTCCAGATACGCAGTATTTT
CASSVRTGAGPDTQYF
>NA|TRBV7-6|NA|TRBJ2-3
TGTGCCAGCAGCTTATTTGGACTAAGCGGCACAGATACGCAGTATTTT
CASSLFGLSGTDTQYF
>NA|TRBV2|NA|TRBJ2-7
TGTGCCAGCAGGCCTTGGAGACAGGCAGCGGGGGAGCAGTACTTC
CASRPWRQAAGEQYF
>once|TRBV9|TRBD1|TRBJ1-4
TGTGCCAGCGGACAGGGGGCGGTCGGTAATGAAAAACTGTTTTTT
CASGQGAVGNEKLFF
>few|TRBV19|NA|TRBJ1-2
TGTGCCAGTAGGCCCCCGAAAAACTATGGCTACACCTTC
CASRPPKNYGYTF
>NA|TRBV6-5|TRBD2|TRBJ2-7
TGTGTCAGCAGTTACTCGGGACTAGCGGGAAACTACGAGCAGTACTTC
CVSSYSGLAGNYEQYF
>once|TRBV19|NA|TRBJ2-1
TGTGCCAGTAGTATGAGAAGGGGGGGCCTGCGCAATGAGCAGTTCTTC
CASSMRRGGLRNEQFF
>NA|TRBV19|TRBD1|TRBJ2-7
TGTGCCAGTAGTGCCGGGACAGGGGACGAGCAGTACTTC
CASSAGTGDEQYF
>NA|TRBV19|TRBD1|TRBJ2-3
TGTGCCAGTAATGACAGGGGAGCGGGCACAGATACGCAGTATTTT
CASNDRGAGTDTQYF
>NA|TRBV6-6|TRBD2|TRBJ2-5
TGTGCCAGCAGTTACCGGGGGGTCCCCCAAGAGACCCAGTACTTC
CASSYRGVPQETQYF
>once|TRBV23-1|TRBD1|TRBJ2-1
TGCGCCAGCTCAAGGCGAGGGGGCTGTGAGCAGTTCTTC
CASSRRGGCEQFF
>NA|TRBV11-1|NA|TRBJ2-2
TGTGCCAGCAGCTTCAGGGTGCGTGCCGGGGAGCTGTTTTTT
CASSFRVRAGELFF
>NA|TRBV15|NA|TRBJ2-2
TGTGCCACCAGCAGGACCAGACAGAACACCGGGGAGCTGTTTTTT
CATSRTRQNTGELFF
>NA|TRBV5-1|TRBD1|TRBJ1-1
TGCGCCAGCAGCTTACGGACAGGAGGGACTTCTGAAGCTTTCTTT
CASSLRTGGTSEAFF
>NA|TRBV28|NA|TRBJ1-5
TGTGCCAGCAGTTTGGGCACCGCCGCCAATCAGCCCCAGCATTTT
CASSLGTAANQPQHF
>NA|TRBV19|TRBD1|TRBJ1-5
TGTGCCAGTAGTGACAGGGGAGGAGTAGAGCCCCAGCATTTT
CASSDRGGVEPQHF
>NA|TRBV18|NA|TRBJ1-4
TGTGCCAGCTCACCACCTTCAACTAATGAAAAACTGTTTTTT
CASSPPSTNEKLFF
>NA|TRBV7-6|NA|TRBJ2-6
TGTGCCAGCAGCCCGGACAGTCCCTCTGGGGCCAACGTCCTGACTTTC
CASSPDSPSGANVLTF
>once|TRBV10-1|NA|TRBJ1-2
TGCGCCAGCAGTGAGTCGGGAAGGGAAGGTGATGGCTACACCTTC
CASSESGREGDGYTF
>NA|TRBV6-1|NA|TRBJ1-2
TGTGCCAGCAGTCCCCAAGGCTCCAACTATGGCTACACCTTC
CASSPQGSNYGYTF
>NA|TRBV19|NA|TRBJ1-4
TGTGCCAGTAGGAGACAGGCAACTAATGAAAAACTGTTTTTT
CASRRQATNEKLFF
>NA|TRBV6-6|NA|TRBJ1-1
TGTGCCAGCAGTGCCCCCTACAGGGAGGAAGCTTTCTTT
CASSAPYREEAFF
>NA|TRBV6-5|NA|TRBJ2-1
TGTGCCAGCAGTCGACAGAGATACAATGAGCAGTTCTTC
CASSRQRYNEQFF
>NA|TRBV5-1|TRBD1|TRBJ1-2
TGCGCCAGCAGCGTTACCGGGGACAGCGAAGACACCTTC
CASSVTGDSEDTF
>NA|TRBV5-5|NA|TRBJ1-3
TGTGCCAGCAGCTTGAATTACCTCAACTCTGGAAACACCATATATTTT
CASSLNYLNSGNTIYF
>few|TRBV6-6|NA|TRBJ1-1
TGTGCCAGCAGTCGACAGGAAAGTGGTGAAGCTTTCTTT
CASSRQESGEAFF
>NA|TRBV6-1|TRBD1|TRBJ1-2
TGTGCCAGCAGTCCCGGGACAGCCTCTAACTATGGCTACACCTTC
CASSPGTASNYGYTF
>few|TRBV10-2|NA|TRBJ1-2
TGCGCCAGCAGTGATACTATAGATGGCTACACCTTC
CASSDTIDGYTF
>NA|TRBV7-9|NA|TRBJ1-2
TGTGCCAGCAGCCCAGGCGGGACTACCTATGGCTACACCTTC
CASSPGGTTYGYTF
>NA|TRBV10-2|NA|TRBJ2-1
TGCGCCAGTACCGACAGGTTCAATGAGCAGTTCTTC
CASTDRFNEQFF
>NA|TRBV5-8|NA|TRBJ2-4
TGTGCCAGCAGCTTCAAACAGAGAAACATTCAGTACTTC
CASSFKQRNIQYF
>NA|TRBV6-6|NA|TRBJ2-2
TGTGCCAGCAGGGTAAACACCGGGGAGCTGTTTTTT
CASRVNTGELFF
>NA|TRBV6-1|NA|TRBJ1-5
TGTGCCAGCAGTGAAGCGTACAATCAGCCCCAGCATTTT
CASSEAYNQPQHF
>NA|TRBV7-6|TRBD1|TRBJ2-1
TGTGCCAGCAGCCCACGTGCCGGGACAGGGGACTACAATGAGCAGTTCTTC
CASSPRAGTGDYNEQFF
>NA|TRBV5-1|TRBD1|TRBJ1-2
TGCGCCAGCAGCGAGACAGGGTATGGCTACACCTTC
CASSETGYGYTF
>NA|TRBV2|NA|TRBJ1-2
TGTGCCGGCCAAGAGGGTGGGAACTATGGCTACACCTTC
CAGQEGGNYGYTF
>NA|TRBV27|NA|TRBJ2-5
TGTGCCAGCGGGCGGCACTACCAAGAGACCCAGTACTTC
CASGRHYQETQYF
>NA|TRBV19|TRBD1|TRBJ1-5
TGTGCCAGTAGTATGGGGACAGCTTACAGCCTTTCATATAGCAATCAGCCCCAGCATTTT
CASSMGTAYSLSYSNQPQHF
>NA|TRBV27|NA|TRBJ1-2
TGTGCCAGCACGGGATCCCGGGGGGGCTACACCTTC
CASTGSRGGYTF
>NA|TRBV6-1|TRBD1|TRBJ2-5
TGTGCCAGCAGTGAGGGGACAGGGTTTGTGGGGGACCAGTACTTC
CASSEGTGFVGDQYF